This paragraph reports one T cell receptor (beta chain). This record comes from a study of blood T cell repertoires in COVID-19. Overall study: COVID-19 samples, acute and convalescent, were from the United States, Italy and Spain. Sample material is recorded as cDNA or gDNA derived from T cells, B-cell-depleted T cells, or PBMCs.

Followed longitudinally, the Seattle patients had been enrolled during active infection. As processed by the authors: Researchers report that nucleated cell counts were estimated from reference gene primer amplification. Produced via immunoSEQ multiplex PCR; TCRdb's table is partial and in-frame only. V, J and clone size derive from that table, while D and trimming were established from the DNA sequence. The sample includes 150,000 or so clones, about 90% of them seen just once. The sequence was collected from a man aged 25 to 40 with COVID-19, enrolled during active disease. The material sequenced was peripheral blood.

The CDR3 protein is CASSQTGGSYGYTF. DNA of the CDR3: TGCGCCAGCAGCCAGACAGGGGGAAGCTATGGCTACACCTTC. This sequence joins TRBV4-1 and TRBJ1-2; 9 nucleotides match TRBD1. Trimming cost V 3 bases and J 4 bases; bases outside gene matches: 3. Germline V gene sequence: CDR1 MGHRA, CDR2 YSYEKL. The length of the CDR3 is 14 residues.